This entry lists 20 T cell receptor beta chains sequenced from one sample in a study of T cells in Graves' hyperthyroidism and ophthalmopathy. RNA transcripts yielded amplified TCR beta CDR3 regions. TCR CDR3 regions were first amplified by RT-PCR with HTBI primers. From the multiplex PCR reads, TCRdb called clonotypes with MiXCR, one entry per CDR3 protein. The table lists 450,000 to 550,000 distinct CDR3 sequences, roughly 25% of them singletons. The sample consisted of blood. These receptors all come from a woman aged 25 to 39 with Graves' ophthalmopathy.

This chain uses TRBV20-1 with TRBJ2-7; D may be TRBD2 (5 bases). The CDR3 has 14 residues. V lost 1 base and J 5 bases, leaving 15 bases between the germline ends. Germline CDR1 is DFQATT and CDR2 is SNEGSKA (reference sequence). The chain's CDR3 is CSARVEGDWHEQYF. The DNA for the CDR3 is TGCAGTGCTAGAGTAGAGGGAGATTGGCACGAGCAGTACTTC.

This clonotype was observed at least ten times. CDR3 sequence (DNA): TGTGCCAGCAGCCTAACTGGGGAGGTCCTCCGCGAGCAGTACTTC. Protein sequence: CASSLTGEVLREQYF. The chain combines TRBV28 with TRBJ2-7, with D maybe TRBD2 (6 bases). Germline loops: CDR1 MDHEN, CDR2 SYDVKM. This CDR3 region has 15 residues. With 6 bases removed from V and 6 bases from J, the gap between germline ends came to 21 bases.

This clonotype was seen repeatedly, ten times or more. This sequence joins TRBV6-1 and TRBJ1-3; D is ambiguous. The CDR3 totals 16 residues. Trimming pared 1 base from V and 1 base from J, leaving 11 bases between. Germline V CDR1 and CDR2: MNHNS, SASEGT. The CDR3 DNA is TGTGCCAGCAGTGAAGTTCCGGACGGGTCTGGAAACACCATATATTTT. This translates into CASSEVPDGSGNTIYF.

This clonotype was picked up a small number of times. The chain has TRBV3-1 and TRBJ2-2; 14 nucleotides align to TRBD2. This CDR3 has 18 residues. The ends lost 1 base at V and 3 bases at J; junction bases unmatched: 4. The germline V gene has CDR1 LGHDT and CDR2 YNNKEL (reference sequence). The CDR3 sequence: CASSQGLAGGLDTGELFF. Here the CDR3 DNA reads TGTGCCAGCAGCCAAGGACTAGCGGGGGGGCTCGACACCGGGGAGCTGTTTTTT.

This clonotype appeared a few times. The chain uses TRBV4-1 and TRBJ1-1; weak D call: TRBD1 (5 bases). Trimming removed 2 bases at V and 0 bases at J, with 7 bases between. CDR1 and CDR2 from the germline V gene are MGHRA and YSYEKL. The CDR3 runs 14 residues. The CDR3, as DNA: TGCGCCAGCAGCCAATTGACAGTGAACACTGAAGCTTTCTTT. Translating gives CASSQLTVNTEAFF.

In its sample, this clonotype was seen many times. This chain connects TRBV7-8 to TRBJ2-5; perhaps TRBD1 as D (5 bases). From germline, CDR1 is SGHVS and CDR2 FQNEAQ. Trimming shortened V by 5 bases and J by 2 bases, and 15 bases separated the two germline ends. The CDR3 has 15 amino acids. CDR3 sequence: CASSIRRQGQETQYF. CDR3 nucleotide sequence: TGTGCCAGCAGCATCCGACGGCAGGGTCAAGAGACCCAGTACTTC. Filled out from reference TRBV7-8 and TRBJ2-5, the complete variable domain reads GAGVSQSPRYKVAKRGQDVALRCDPISGHVSLFWYQQALGQGPEFLTYFQNEAQLDKSGLPSDRFFAERPEGSVSTLKIQRTQQEDSAVYLCASSIRRQGQETQYFGPGTRLLVL.

V and J are TRBV14 and TRBJ1-1; maybe TRBD1 (6 bases). The V and J ends lost 3 bases and 3 bases respectively, with 11 bases between them. The CDR3 contains 14 residues. Germline CDR1 and CDR2: SGHDN and FVKESK. The CDR3 nucleotides read TGTGCCAGCAGCCAGTCGAGGGGGGACACTGAAGCTTTCTTT. Amino acids: CASSQSRGDTEAFF.

This clonotype showed up many times. The V call is TRBV7-2, the J call TRBJ1-5; a possible D gene is TRBD1 (6 bases). Trimming pared 4 bases from V and 3 bases from J, leaving 13 bases between. The germline V gene has CDR1 SGHTA and CDR2 FQGNSA. This CDR3 is 15 amino acids long. The CDR3 region is CASSSLQGPNQPQHF. The DNA for the CDR3 is TGTGCCAGCAGCTCATTACAGGGTCCCAATCAGCCCCAGCATTTT.

The chain links TRBV29-1 to TRBJ1-1; possibly TRBD1 for D (5 bases). Germline-derived CDR1 and CDR2 are SQVTM and ANQGSEA. V was trimmed by 4 bases and J by 3 bases, leaving 12 bases between them. This CDR3 is built from 13 residues. CDR3 nucleotides: TGCAGCGTTGTTCGGGAAGGGGACACTGAAGCTTTCTTT. As protein: CSVVREGDTEAFF. The full variable domain, in which reference TRBV29-1 and TRBJ1-1 provide the parts outside the CDR3, is SAVISQKPSRDICQRGTSLTIQCQVDSQVTMMFWYRQQPGQSLTLIATANQGSEATYESGFVIDKFPISRPNLTFSTLTVSNMSPEDSSIYLCSVVREGDTEAFFGQGTRLTVV.

The chain is built from TRBV20-1 and TRBJ2-7, with D possibly being TRBD2 (6 bases). This CDR3 has 13 amino acids. The germline V gene encodes CDR1 DFQATT and CDR2 SNEGSKA (reference sequence). The ends were cut back, 3 bases at V and 3 bases at J, with 12 bases in the middle. The CDR3 nucleotides are TGCAGTGCTAGCCGGGACTCCGGCTACGAGCAGTACTTC. Its translation: CSASRDSGYEQYF.

This clonotype was recorded many times. The genes are TRBV20-1 and TRBJ2-2; 7 bases are a match to TRBD1. Germline assignment: CDR1 DFQATT and CDR2 SNEGSKA (reference sequence). V shed 6 bases, J shed 4 bases, and the junction held 8 bases outside the gene matches. CDR3 size: 14 residues. The CDR3 DNA sequence: TGCAGTGCGAACGGACAGGATGTCACCGGGGAGCTGTTTTTT. This translates into CSANGQDVTGELFF.

This clonotype showed up just once. One base away lies a much larger clone, so this may be a sequencing read error. The CDR3 loop reads CASSTGDYVQYF. The CDR3 region has the DNA TGTGCCAGCAGTACGGGAGACTACGTGCAGTACTTC. The rearrangement uses TRBV27 and TRBJ2-7; D is perhaps TRBD2 (6 bases). The CDR3 has 12 amino acids. CDR1 and CDR2 (germline): MNHEY, SMNVEV (reference sequence).

This clonotype has at least ten counts. The chain has TRBV15 and TRBJ1-2, with D possibly matching TRBD1 (6 bases). Trimming stripped 3 bases from V and 4 bases from J, with 9 bases between. Germline V gene lookup returns CDR1 LNHNV and CDR2 YYDKDF (reference sequence). The CDR3 is 13 amino acids. The CDR3 protein is CATSRDSSYGYTF. The CDR3 DNA is TGTGCCACCAGCAGGGACAGTTCCTATGGCTACACCTTC.

This clonotype was detected ten times or more. The V and J genes are TRBV28 and TRBJ1-2; D remains ambiguous. V was shortened by 1 base and J by 4 bases, with 7 bases between the two germline ends. The CDR3 has 13 residues. In germline, CDR1 is MDHEN, CDR2 SYDVKM. CDR3 nucleotides: TGTGCCAGCAGTTTATCACAGACCTATGGCTACACCTTC. Residues: CASSLSQTYGYTF.

The CDR3 region has the DNA TGTGCCAGCAGTGAACCCGGGGGAGAGACCCAGTACTTC. It is translated as CASSEPGGETQYF. The J gene is TRBJ2-5, the V gene TRBV6-1, with D possibly matching TRBD2 (6 bases). V was pared by 2 bases and J by 4 bases, with 8 bases between. Germline-derived CDR1 and CDR2 are MNHNS and SASEGT. The CDR3 runs to 13 residues.

This clonotype has at least ten counts. CDR3 loop: CASSLNRYYEQYF. The CDR3 DNA sequence: TGTGCCAGCAGCCTAAATAGGTACTACGAGCAGTACTTC. The chain uses TRBV11-1 and TRBJ2-7; D is uncertain. CDR3 size: 13 residues. Germline values: CDR1 SGHAT, CDR2 FQDESV (reference sequence). The V end was cut by 5 bases, the J end by 3 bases, with 11 bases between.

The chain has TRBV9 and TRBJ2-7; 7 nucleotides line up with TRBD2. V shed 1 base and J 0 bases; nucleotides not matched to a gene: 10. This CDR3 is built from 17 residues. Germline CDR1 SGDLS, CDR2 YYNGEE. The CDR3 reads CASSVSYGGGTSYEQYF. The DNA for the CDR3 is TGTGCCAGCAGCGTAAGTTATGGGGGGGGGACCTCCTACGAGCAGTACTTC. Complete variable domain (other parts from reference TRBV9 and TRBJ2-7): DSGVTQTPKHLITATGQRVTLRCSPRSGDLSVYWYQQSLDQGLQFLIQYYNGEERAKGNILERFSAQQFPDLHSELNLSSLELGDSALYFCASSVSYGGGTSYEQYFGPGTRLTVT.

This chain links TRBV12-3 or TRBV12-4 with TRBJ2-7; tentative D call: TRBD2 (5 bases). V was pared by 4 bases and J by 0 bases, with 10 bases between. CDR3 length: 14 amino acids. The chain's CDR3 is CASSSRVPSYEQYF. Here the CDR3 DNA reads TGTGCCAGCAGTTCGCGGGTACCCTCCTACGAGCAGTACTTC.

This clonotype was seen at least ten times. It may be a read error: a sequence one base away is much more abundant. The chain combines TRBV6-1 with TRBJ2-7; TRBD1 matches 8 bases. The germline V gene encodes CDR1 MNHNS and CDR2 SASEGT. Germline trimming cut 5 bases from V and 3 bases from J; bases unmatched to any gene: 3. This CDR3 region has 13 residues. CDR3 residues: CASSRTGIYEQYF. In nucleotides, the CDR3 is TGTGCCAGCAGTCGGACAGGGATCTACGAGCAGTACTTC.

This clonotype was counted only a few times. This chain joins TRBV7-3 and TRBJ2-1, with TRBD2 identical over 12 bases. Per germline, CDR1 SGHTA and CDR2 FQGTGA. Germline trimming cut 4 bases from V and 8 bases from J; bases unmatched to any gene: 6. The CDR3 is made up of 15 amino acids. Here the CDR3 reads CASSSSGGALDEQFF. The CDR3 region has the DNA TGTGCCAGCAGCTCTAGCGGGGGGGCCTTAGATGAGCAGTTCTTC.